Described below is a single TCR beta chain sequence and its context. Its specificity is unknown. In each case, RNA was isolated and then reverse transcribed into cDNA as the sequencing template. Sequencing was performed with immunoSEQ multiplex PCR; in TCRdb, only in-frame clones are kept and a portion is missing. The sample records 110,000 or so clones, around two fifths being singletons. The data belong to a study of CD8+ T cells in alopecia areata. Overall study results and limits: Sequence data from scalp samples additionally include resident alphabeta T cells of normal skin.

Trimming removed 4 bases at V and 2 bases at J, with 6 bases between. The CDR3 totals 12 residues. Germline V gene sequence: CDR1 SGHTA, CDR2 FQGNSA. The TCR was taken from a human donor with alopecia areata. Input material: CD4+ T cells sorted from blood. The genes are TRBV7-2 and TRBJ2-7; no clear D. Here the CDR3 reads CASSSTTYEQYF. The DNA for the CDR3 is TGTGCCAGCAGCTCGACCACCTACGAGCAGTACTTC.